The 28 T cell receptor beta chains below were found in one sample sequenced in a study of glioma-infiltrating T cells (dated by TCRdb to about 2016). The instrument given in TCRdb is Illumina MiSeq. TCR alpha and beta CDR3 regions were amplified with the iRepertoire nested amplicon-rescue multiplex PCR (arm-PCR) platform from RNA. Starting from the raw public reads, TCRdb applied fastp trimming at Q25, assembled clones with MiXCR and retained in-frame beta chains. When rows share a CDR3 protein, they turn into one entry using the most common DNA and genes. Within this sample are around 130,000 distinct CDR3 sequences, with approximately 26% of them counted one time only. Of the sample, over 25% is held by the ten largest clones. The sequenced sample consisted of glioma tissue, nonneoplastic brain tissue, or PBMCs (not recorded which). The source is a human donor with low-grade glioma or glioblastoma, undergoing nonglioma brain surgery, or in good health (not recorded which).

In its sample, this clonotype was seen a few times. This rearrangement joins TRBV12-3 or TRBV12-4 to TRBJ2-2, with 8 nucleotides matching TRBD1. Trimming removed 6 bases from V and 1 base from J; junction bases left unmatched: 10. The length of the CDR3 is 17 residues. The CDR3 DNA sequence: TGTGCCAGCAGCCCTACAGGGGGGCGAGGGAACACCGGGGAGCTGTTTTTT. Translation: CASSPTGGRGNTGELFF.

The chain is built from TRBV20-1 and TRBJ2-5, with 7 positions matching TRBD1. J gave up 2 bases and V 0 bases, and 3 bases lay outside the gene matches. Germline V CDR1 and CDR2: DFQATT, SNEGSKA (reference sequence). The CDR3 has 14 amino acids. CDR3 bases: TGCAGTGCTAGAGAGGGGACAGTACAAGAGACCCAGTACTTC. This translates into CSAREGTVQETQYF.

This clonotype has only a few counts. The chain employs TRBV24-1 and TRBJ1-5; 7 nucleotides align to TRBD1. Germline loops: CDR1 KGHDR, CDR2 SFDVKD. V lost 2 bases, J lost 7 bases, and 7 bases stayed unmatched. The CDR3 length is 15 residues. The CDR3 DNA reads TGTGCCACCAGTGATTCGACAGGGTTGGGACAGCCCCAGCATTTT. This codes for CATSDSTGLGQPQHF.

This clonotype occurred a few times. The rearrangement joins TRBV4-1 to TRBJ2-1; D is perhaps TRBD2 (7 bases). The CDR3 totals 18 residues. Per the germline V gene, CDR1 is MGHRA and CDR2 is YSYEKL. The germline V and J ends were trimmed by 3 bases and 6 bases, with 24 bases remaining between them. The CDR3 bases are TGCGCCAGCAGCCACGCCAAAGGGGGGGCTAGTCCCGGCAATGAGCAGTTCTTC. It is translated as CASSHAKGGASPGNEQFF.

This clonotype has ten or more counts. The rearrangement joins TRBV28 to TRBJ2-2, with unresolved D. The CDR3 has 11 residues. Germline lookup yields CDR1 MDHEN and CDR2 SYDVKM. V shed 10 bases and J shed 1 base, with 4 bases lying between them. The CDR3: CATENTGELFF. CDR3 DNA: TGTGCCACCGAGAACACCGGGGAGCTGTTTTTT. The entire variable domain, with the rest obtained from reference TRBV28 and TRBJ2-2, is as follows: DVKVTQSSRYLVKRTGEKVFLECVQDMDHENMFWYRQDPGLGLRLIYFSYDVKMKEKGDIPEGYSVSREKKERFSLILESASTNQTSMYLCATENTGELFFGEGSRLTVL.

This clonotype was found many times. This chain links TRBV6-1 with TRBJ2-7, with a tentative D call TRBD1 (6 bases). V gave up 8 bases and J gave up 0 bases, with 8 bases separating them. This CDR3 has 12 amino acids. Germline V gene data show CDR1 as MNHNS and CDR2 as SASEGT. Here the CDR3 DNA reads TGTGCCAGCGGCAGGGGCTCCTACGAGCAGTACGTC. As protein: CASGRGSYEQYV.

V and J are TRBV6-1 and TRBJ2-3, with TRBD2 matching over 9 bases. Germline V CDR1 and CDR2: MNHNS, SASEGT. With 5 bases clipped from V and 4 bases from J, the junction kept 13 bases outside the gene matches. The CDR3 contains 17 residues. The CDR3 region is CASSLKRGLARPDTQYF. The CDR3 coding sequence is TGTGCCAGCAGTCTCAAACGGGGACTAGCCCGTCCAGATACGCAGTATTTT.

The sample holds many counts of this clonotype. This chain connects TRBV15 to TRBJ1-2, with 8 bases lining up with TRBD1. Germline-derived CDR1 and CDR2 are LNHNV and YYDKDF (reference sequence). Trimming took 6 bases from V and 5 from J; bases not matched to a gene: 5. The CDR3 has 13 amino acids. This chain's CDR3 is CATRPRQGYGYTF. CDR3 bases: TGTGCCACCAGACCGAGACAGGGGTATGGCTACACCTTC.

This clonotype came up a few times. The V call is TRBV11-2, the J call TRBJ1-2; D is undetermined. The CDR3 has 15 amino acids. From germline, CDR1 is SGHAT and CDR2 FQNNGV. Trimming pared 1 base from V and 0 bases from J, leaving 9 bases between. DNA of the CDR3: TGTGCCAGCAGCTTAGTGCCGGGATCTAACTATGGCTACACCTTC. This translates into CASSLVPGSNYGYTF.

The chain couples TRBV6-5 to TRBJ1-3; TRBD1 might be the D (6 bases). This CDR3 has 15 amino acids. Germline V lookup: CDR1 MNHEY, CDR2 SVGAGI. V lost 0 bases and J 4 bases, leaving 10 bases between the germline ends. The CDR3 spells CASSYSAGDGNTIYF. The CDR3 DNA follows: TGTGCCAGCAGTTACTCGGCAGGGGACGGAAACACCATATATTTT.

In this sample, this clonotype turned up a few times. The chain recombines TRBV20-1 with TRBJ2-1; D unresolved. The CDR3 spans 15 residues. Germline CDR1 and CDR2: DFQATT and SNEGSKA (reference sequence). Trimming stripped 1 base from V and 1 base from J, with 11 bases between. As DNA, the CDR3 is TGCAGTGCTAGAGCCCCAGCCGGATCCTACAATGAGCAGTTCTTC. Its protein is CSARAPAGSYNEQFF.

This sequence joins TRBV18 and TRBJ2-3; D unclear. V lost 0 bases, J lost 5 bases, and 6 bases lay in between. This CDR3 has 13 amino acids. CDR1 is KGHSH and CDR2 is LQKENI in the germline V gene. As DNA, the CDR3 is TGTGCCAGCTCACCACCCTCCGAAGATACGCAGTATTTT. The encoded protein is CASSPPSEDTQYF.

This clonotype occurred many times. This chain connects TRBV27 to TRBJ1-4; D uncertain. This CDR3 comprises 12 residues. The germline V gene encodes CDR1 MNHEY and CDR2 SMNVEV (reference sequence). V was cut by 5 bases and J by 7 bases, with 8 bases left in between. The CDR3 here is CASSPLGEKLFF. The CDR3 region has the DNA TGTGCCAGCAGTCCGCTCGGTGAAAAACTGTTTTTT.

This chain links TRBV2 with TRBJ2-3; the D is unclear. CDR1 and CDR2 (germline): SNHLY, FYNNEI. The CDR3 has 15 amino acids. Trimming stripped 2 bases from V and 6 bases from J, with 15 bases between. Here the CDR3 reads CASSETAWFRDTQYF. DNA for the CDR3: TGTGCCAGCAGTGAAACGGCTTGGTTCAGGGATACGCAGTATTTT.

As regards this clonotype: The junction differs from germline at one of its ends, possibly a read error. The V and J genes are TRBV7-6 and TRBJ1-1; D is ambiguous. The CDR3 length is 15 residues. Per germline, CDR1 SGHVS and CDR2 FNYEAQ. The CDR3 DNA reads as TGTGCCAGCAGCGTAGCTCTGGGCATGAACACTGAAGCTTTCTTT. As protein: CASSVALGMNTEAFF. The full variable domain, in which reference TRBV7-6 and TRBJ1-1 provide the parts outside the CDR3, is GAGVSQSPRYKVTKRGQDVALRCDPISGHVSLYWYRQALGQGPEFLTYFNYEAQQDKSGLPNDRFSAERPEGSISTLTIQRTEQRDSAMYRCASSVALGMNTEAFFGQGTRLTVV.

This chain joins TRBV5-4 and TRBJ2-1; maybe TRBD2 (6 bases). The CDR3 runs to 15 residues. CDR1 is SGHNT, CDR2 YYREEE, per germline (reference sequence). V was cut by 0 bases and J by 6 bases, with 13 bases left in between. Here the CDR3 reads CASSLGAGSGNEQFF. Here the CDR3 DNA reads TGTGCCAGCAGCTTGGGTGCGGGGTCCGGCAATGAGCAGTTCTTC. The variable domain in full, with the rest retrieved from reference TRBV5-4 and TRBJ2-1, is ETGVTQSPTHLIKTRGQQVTLRCSSQSGHNTVSWYQQALGQGPQFIFQYYREEENGRGNFPPRFSGLQFPNYSSELNVNALELDDSALYLCASSLGAGSGNEQFFGPGTRLTVL.

In its sample, this clonotype was seen a few times. The V gene is TRBV5-4, the J gene TRBJ1-2; D remains ambiguous. Germline loops: CDR1 SGHNT, CDR2 YYREEE (reference sequence). This CDR3 spans 14 amino acids. Trimming took 0 bases from V and 11 from J, leaving 17 bases between them. CDR3 loop: CASSLDQRRVRYTF. The CDR3 DNA sequence: TGTGCCAGCAGCTTGGACCAGCGTAGGGTGAGGTACACCTTC.

About this clonotype: This clone may be a read error of a much larger clone one base away. The gene calls are TRBV7-9 and TRBJ2-1; 7 positions match TRBD2. Germline V lookup: CDR1 SEHNR, CDR2 FQNEAQ (reference sequence). The CDR3 covers 15 residues. The CDR3 bases are TGTGCCAGCAGCCGGCCAAGTAGCGGGTTCAATAAGCAGTTCTTC. It yields the protein CASSRPSSGFNKQFF. Using reference TRBV7-9 and TRBJ2-1 for the parts outside the CDR3, the full variable domain is DTGVSQNPRHKITKRGQNVTFRCDPISEHNRLYWYRQTLGQGPEFLTYFQNEAQLEKSRLLSDRFSAERPKGSFSTLEIQRTEQGDSAMYLCASSRPSSGFNKQFFGPGTRLTVL.

This clonotype was recorded many times. The chain is built from TRBV5-1 and TRBJ2-7; D assignment may be TRBD1 or TRBD2 (7 bases each). Germline V gives CDR1 SGHRS, CDR2 YFSETQ. V dropped 6 bases and J dropped 4 bases, with 20 bases sitting between them. There are 15 residues in the CDR3. The CDR3 sequence is CASTPGGQRNYEQYV. CDR3 DNA: TGCGCCAGCACCCCGGGGGGACAGCGGAATTACGAGCAGTACGTC.

This clonotype has only a few counts. The chain recombines TRBV6-1 with TRBJ2-4, with no clear D. V shed 5 bases and J shed 5 bases, with 10 bases lying between them. Germline V gene lookup returns CDR1 MNHNS and CDR2 SASEGT. The CDR3 covers 13 residues. As DNA, the CDR3 is TGTGCCAGCAGTCTTAGGGTGGAAAACATTCAGTACTTC. It translates to CASSLRVENIQYF.

The V and J genes are TRBV20-1 and TRBJ2-7; 8 bases fit TRBD2. This CDR3 has 14 residues. CDR1 is DFQATT, CDR2 SNEGSKA, per germline (reference sequence). V shed 5 bases and J 2 bases; nucleotides not matched to a gene: 8. The CDR3 here is CSASPGGAAYEQYV. The CDR3 DNA is TGCAGTGCTTCCCCCGGGGGGGCCGCCTACGAGCAGTACGTC.

V is TRBV20-1 and J is TRBJ2-7, with 9 bases identical to TRBD1. The V gene end was trimmed by 4 bases and the J gene end by 4 bases; junction bases not matched to a gene: 2. The length of the CDR3 is 12 residues. Germline CDR1 DFQATT, CDR2 SNEGSKA (reference sequence). CDR3 DNA: TGCAGTGCTACCGACAGGGGGTACGAGCAGTACGTC. It is translated as CSATDRGYEQYV.

In this sample, this clonotype turned up many times. This chain uses TRBV4-1 with TRBJ2-3, with a possible D match to TRBD2 (6 bases). CDR3 length: 15 amino acids. The ends were cut back, 0 bases at V and 8 bases at J, with 15 bases in the middle. Per germline, CDR1 MGHRA and CDR2 YSYEKL. The CDR3 DNA is TGCGCCAGCAGCCAAGATTGGGACTCCCGTAGTACGCAGTATTTT. Its translation is CASSQDWDSRSTQYF.

The rearrangement uses TRBV27 and TRBJ2-3; a possible D gene is TRBD1 (6 bases). Germline V gives CDR1 MNHEY, CDR2 SMNVEV (reference sequence). CDR3 length: 15 residues. Trimming stripped 1 base from V and 4 bases from J, with 12 bases between. DNA for the CDR3: TGTGCCAGCAGTTTATGGTACCAGGGGCCAGATACGCAGTATTTT. It is translated as CASSLWYQGPDTQYF.

The chain carries TRBV19 and TRBJ1-1; TRBD1 matches 8 bases. Germline assignment: CDR1 LNHDA and CDR2 SQIVND (reference sequence). Trimming cost V 7 bases and J 3 bases; bases outside gene matches: 7. The CDR3 totals 14 residues. Here the CDR3 DNA reads TGTGCCAGTATTCTCGACAGGGGAGACACTGAAGCTTTCTTT. Amino acid sequence: CASILDRGDTEAFF.

The table lists this clonotype with many counts. The chain combines TRBV28 with TRBJ1-5; no clear D gene. The CDR3 covers 15 residues. The germline V gene has CDR1 MDHEN and CDR2 SYDVKM. Trimming shortened V by 5 bases and J by 0 bases, and 11 bases separated the two germline ends. This CDR3 reads CASSLQKLSNQPQHF. CDR3 coding DNA: TGTGCCAGCAGTCTACAGAAGCTTAGCAATCAGCCCCAGCATTTT.

This chain joins TRBV12-3 or TRBV12-4 and TRBJ1-2; D gene uncertain. This CDR3 has 13 amino acids. V was clipped by 6 bases and J by 0 bases, with 8 bases between them. The CDR3 DNA reads TGTGCCAGCAGGCCTACAGCTAACTATGGCTACACCTTC. Translating it yields CASRPTANYGYTF.

The V and J genes are TRBV28 and TRBJ2-7; D is unresolved. Trimming shortened V by 6 bases and J by 3 bases, and 15 bases separated the two germline ends. CDR3 length equals 14 residues. Germline V CDR1 and CDR2: MDHEN, SYDVKM. Here the CDR3 DNA reads TGTGCCAGCAGGAACCCACCCCCTTTCTACGAGCAGTACGTC. It is translated as CASRNPPPFYEQYV.